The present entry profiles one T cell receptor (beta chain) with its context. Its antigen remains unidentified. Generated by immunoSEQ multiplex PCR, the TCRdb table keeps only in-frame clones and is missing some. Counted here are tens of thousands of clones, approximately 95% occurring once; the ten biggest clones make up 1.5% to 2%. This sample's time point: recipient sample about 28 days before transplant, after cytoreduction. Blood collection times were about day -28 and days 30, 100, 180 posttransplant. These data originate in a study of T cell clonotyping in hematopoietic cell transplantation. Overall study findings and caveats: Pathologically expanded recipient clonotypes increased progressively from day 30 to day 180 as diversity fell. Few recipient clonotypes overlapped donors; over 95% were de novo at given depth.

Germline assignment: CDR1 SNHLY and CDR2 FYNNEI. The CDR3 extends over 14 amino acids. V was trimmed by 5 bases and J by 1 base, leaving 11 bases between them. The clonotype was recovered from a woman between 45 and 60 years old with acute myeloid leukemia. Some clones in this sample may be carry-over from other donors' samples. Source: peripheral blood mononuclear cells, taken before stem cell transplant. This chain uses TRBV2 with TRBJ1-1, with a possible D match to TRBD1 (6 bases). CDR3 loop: CASSPYRENTEAFF. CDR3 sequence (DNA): TGTGCCAGCAGTCCCTACAGGGAGAACACTGAAGCTTTCTTT.